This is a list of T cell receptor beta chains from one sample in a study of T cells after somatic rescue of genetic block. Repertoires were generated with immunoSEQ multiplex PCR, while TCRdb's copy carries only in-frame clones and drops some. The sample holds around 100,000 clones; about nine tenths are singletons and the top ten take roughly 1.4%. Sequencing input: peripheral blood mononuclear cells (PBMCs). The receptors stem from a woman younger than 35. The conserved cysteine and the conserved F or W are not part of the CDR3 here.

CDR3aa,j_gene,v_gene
ASSLEGLNQPQH,TRBJ1-5,TRBV7-9
ASSVLQSGNTIY,TRBJ1-3,TRBV9
ASSAHSRDRSRGYGYT,TRBJ1-2,TRBV25-1
ASSSGTGGPDTQY,TRBJ2-3,TRBV27
ASSVVSGNDEQF,TRBJ2-1,TRBV9
ASSFLGDSYEQY,TRBJ2-7,TRBV28
ASSLVGQGRELF,TRBJ2-2,TRBV7-8
ASGDHRPQPQH,TRBJ1-5,TRBV19
ASSSRGRNYNEQF,TRBJ2-1,TRBV7-6
ASSLSRGRETQY,TRBJ2-5,TRBV9
ASSDQGQGYGYT,TRBJ1-2,TRBV6-5
ASSPGGQGGNGNTEAF,TRBJ1-1,TRBV9
AWNRDGNYGYT,TRBJ1-2,TRBV30
SVEDSGANVLT,TRBJ2-6,TRBV29-1
ALDLGGNQPQH,TRBJ1-5,TRBV30
ASSPNEGFNEKLF,TRBJ1-4,TRBV4-3
ASSVMSRTGVDEQY,TRBJ2-7,TRBV9
ASSLFGSMNTEAF,TRBJ1-1,TRBV27
ASSFRGLDEKLF,TRBJ1-4,TRBV5-1
ASSIDRPGNSPLH,TRBJ1-6,TRBV19
ASSLRDSLVNTEAF,TRBJ1-1,TRBV11-2
ASSQDAASGVDEQF,TRBJ2-1,TRBV4-3
ASSPTGTAPYEQY,TRBJ2-7,TRBV7-6
SASTGTYGYT,TRBJ1-2,TRBV29-1
ASSPGGKTHVGETQY,TRBJ2-5,TRBV14
ASSQETRVGELF,TRBJ2-2,TRBV4-3
ASSSGTQTLVTQY,TRBJ2-5,TRBV5-8
ASSLPTGAGNTIY,TRBJ1-3,TRBV5-4
ASSDRQGNYGYT,TRBJ1-2,TRBV5-4